Below are 19 T cell receptor beta chains sequenced from a single sample in a study of OX40 agonist ivuxolimab in advanced cancers. To prepare the library, the immunoSEQ multiplex PCR assay was applied. In its TCRdb copy, this immuneACCESS table keeps in-frame sequences only and misses some clones. Where compared with another copy, unresolved V genes explain less than half of these, and the others have no known cause. The table for this sample lists tens of thousands of clones; 85% to 90% of them were counted only once. About 7.7% of the sample lies in the top ten. This specimen was CD4+ or CD8+ T cells sorted from blood, taken in a trial of the OX40 agonist ivuxolimab. These TCRs come from an adult with an advanced solid tumor such as melanoma, head and neck, liver or kidney cancer.

The chain couples TRBV10-3 to TRBJ1-2; possibly TRBD1 for D (6 bases). The length of the CDR3 is 17 residues. Germline V gene sequence: CDR1 ENHRY, CDR2 SYGVKD. Trimming took 5 bases from V and 4 from J, leaving 23 bases between them. CDR3 bases: TGTGCCATCAGTCAGGACATCGGGGGCAGGAATGTCTATGGCTACACCTTC. Its translation is CAISQDIGGRNVYGYTF.

V usage is TRBV7-2 and J usage is TRBJ2-3; TRBD2 matches 11 bases. V shed 4 bases, J shed 4 bases, and the junction held 4 bases outside the gene matches. The germline V gene encodes CDR1 SGHTA and CDR2 FQGNSA. This CDR3 has 15 residues. CDR3 nucleotide sequence: TGTGCCAGCAGCTCACTAGCGGGAGCCCCAGATACGCAGTATTTT. Encoded protein: CASSSLAGAPDTQYF.

The chain uses TRBV11-2 and TRBJ2-7, with 8 positions matching TRBD2. The germline gives CDR1 SGHAT, CDR2 FQNNGV. This CDR3 region has 14 residues. V lost 2 bases, J lost 4 bases, and 4 bases stayed unmatched. The CDR3, as DNA: TGTGCCAGCAGCTTAATCGGGAGGGAGTACGAGCAGTACTTC. It specifies CASSLIGREYEQYF.

V gene TRBV4-1 combines with J gene TRBJ2-7; D is unresolved. Germline V gives CDR1 MGHRA, CDR2 YSYEKL. The CDR3 is 12 amino acids. V was trimmed by 0 bases and J by 3 bases, leaving 3 bases between them. CDR3 residues: CASSQDYYEQYF. In nucleotides, the CDR3 is TGCGCCAGCAGCCAAGATTACTACGAGCAGTACTTC.

Concerning this clone: The identical CDR3 is also encoded by other nucleotide sequences in the sample. The chain links TRBV27 to TRBJ2-7, with 8 bases identical to TRBD1. This CDR3 has 14 residues. Per germline, CDR1 MNHEY and CDR2 SMNVEV (reference sequence). V was pared by 2 bases and J by 0 bases, with 0 bases of the junction left unmatched. Written as DNA, the CDR3 is TGTGCCAGCAGTTTAGGACAGGGCTCCTACGAGCAGTACTTC. This codes for CASSLGQGSYEQYF.

The chain has TRBV5-1 and TRBJ2-1; 9 bases line up with TRBD2. The germline V gene has CDR1 SGHRS and CDR2 YFSETQ. J was trimmed by 4 bases and V by 4 bases; bases with no gene match: 6. The CDR3 sequence is 15 residues long. CDR3 nucleotide sequence: TGCGCCAGCAGCCTTAGCGGGAGTGGATACAATGAGCAGTTCTTC. This gives the protein CASSLSGSGYNEQFF.

This clone has a single count. One junction end does not reproduce the germline sequence, and a read error may be involved. Here the CDR3 DNA reads TGCGCCAGCAGCGAAGACCCGGGGCGCTACAATGAGCAGTTCTTC. Its protein is CASSEDPGRYNEQFF. The V call is TRBV4-1, the J call TRBJ2-1; D could derive from TRBD1 or TRBD2 (5 bases each). There are 15 residues in the CDR3. Germline-derived CDR1 and CDR2 are MGHRA and YSYEKL.

The gene calls are TRBV19 and TRBJ1-1, with D possibly TRBD1 on 5 matching bases. The CDR3 is 16 residues long. V gave up 5 bases and J gave up 1 base, with 17 bases separating them. Germline V gene lookup returns CDR1 LNHDA and CDR2 SQIVND (reference sequence). DNA of the CDR3: TGTGCCAGTAGTCTATTAAGGGGATCGGGGAACACTGAAGCTTTCTTT. This encodes CASSLLRGSGNTEAFF.

The genes are TRBV11-3 and TRBJ2-7, with D perhaps assigned TRBD1 or TRBD2 (5 bases each). V was trimmed by 3 bases and J by 1 base, leaving 10 bases between them. CDR1 SGHNT and CDR2 YENEEA come from the germline V gene. The CDR3 has 14 amino acids. Here the CDR3 reads CASSLAGTSYEQYF. CDR3 coding DNA: TGTGCCAGCAGCTTGGCCGGGACGTCCTACGAGCAGTACTTC.

This chain connects TRBV2 to TRBJ2-7; TRBD1 might be the D (5 bases). V gave up 1 base and J gave up 4 bases, with 17 bases separating them. CDR1 is SNHLY and CDR2 is FYNNEI in the germline V gene. The CDR3 extends over 16 amino acids. The DNA of the CDR3 is TGTGCCAGCAGTGAAGTTAGGTTCACCCAGGGTTACGAGCAGTACTTC. Amino acids: CASSEVRFTQGYEQYF. Full variable domain (outside the CDR3, taken from reference TRBV2 and TRBJ2-7): EPEVTQTPSHQVTQMGQEVILRCVPISNHLYFYWYRQILGQKVEFLVSFYNNEISEKSEIFDDQFSVERPDGSNFTLKIRSTKLEDSAMYFCASSEVRFTQGYEQYFGPGTRLTVT.

This clone came up a few times. The chain recombines TRBV10-1 with TRBJ2-5; 7 bases fit TRBD1. In germline, CDR1 is WNHNN, CDR2 SYGVQD (reference sequence). This CDR3 spans 13 amino acids. V trimming: 4 bases; J trimming: 4 bases; junction bases outside the gene matches: 3. This CDR3 reads CASSVAGGETQYF. The CDR3 DNA reads as TGCGCCAGCAGTGTGGCAGGGGGAGAGACCCAGTACTTC.

This chain uses TRBV5-1 with TRBJ2-5; D might be TRBD1 or TRBD2, each matching 5 bases. V was cut by 0 bases and J by 10 bases, with 16 bases left in between. CDR3 length: 14 amino acids. CDR1 is SGHRS, CDR2 YFSETQ, per germline. CDR3 loop: CASSLGGTDVGQYF. CDR3 coding DNA: TGCGCCAGCAGCTTGGGGGGGACGGACGTTGGCCAGTACTTC.

The CDR3 protein is CASSLKLAQGGEKLFF. The DNA for the CDR3 is TGTGCCAGCAGCTTAAAATTGGCGCAGGGTGGGGAAAAACTGTTTTTT. The chain uses TRBV5-4 and TRBJ1-4, with D possibly TRBD1 on 5 matching bases. Germline CDR1 is SGHNT and CDR2 is YYREEE (reference sequence). V was pared by 2 bases and J by 8 bases, with 19 bases between. The length of the CDR3 is 16 residues. The full variable domain, its missing parts supplied by reference TRBV5-4 and TRBJ1-4, is ETGVTQSPTHLIKTRGQQVTLRCSSQSGHNTVSWYQQALGQGPQFIFQYYREEENGRGNFPPRFSGLQFPNYSSELNVNALELDDSALYLCASSLKLAQGGEKLFFGSGTQLSVL.

This clone was detected only once. The V call is TRBV7-3, the J call TRBJ2-1, with TRBD2 as a possible D gene (6 bases). CDR3 size: 13 residues. Trimming left V 2 bases short and J 9 bases short, with 11 bases between. Germline CDR1 is SGHTA and CDR2 is FQGTGA. Written as DNA, the CDR3 is TGTGCCAGCAGCTTATCAGACGGGGGTGAGCAGTTCTTC. As protein: CASSLSDGGEQFF.

This chain connects TRBV7-8 to TRBJ1-2; D may be TRBD1 (6 bases). V dropped 3 bases and J dropped 8 bases, with 19 bases sitting between them. Looked up from germline, CDR1 is SGHVS and CDR2 is FQNEAQ. This CDR3 contains 15 residues. The CDR3 loop is CASSLPRTALGGYTF. Written as DNA, the CDR3 is TGTGCCAGCAGCTTGCCTCGGACAGCCCTCGGGGGCTACACCTTC.

This clone showed up just once. The DNA is omitted, as the CDR3 cannot be located on it reliably, and the CDR3 follows TCRdb's listing. The genes are TRBV7-2 and TRBJ1-5. The CDR3 length is 17 residues, termini included. Germline CDR1 SGHTA, CDR2 FQGNSA. The CDR3 sequence: CASSFIGGGRTILAQHF.

The chain joins TRBV7-2 to TRBJ2-4; the match to TRBD2 covers 10 bases. The junction had 8 bases not matched to a gene; V was cut back by 5 bases and J by 1 base. Germline assignment: CDR1 SGHTA and CDR2 FQGNSA. This CDR3 contains 17 residues. The CDR3 here is CASSRPGLAEAKNIQYF. In DNA, the CDR3 is TGTGCCAGCAGCCGACCCGGACTAGCGGAGGCCAAAAACATTCAGTACTTC.

A few counts support this clone. The chain recombines TRBV5-1 with TRBJ2-7; 14 bases line up with TRBD2. The CDR3 sequence is 18 residues long. The V and J ends lost 0 bases and 7 bases, in that order; junction bases with no gene match: 12. Germline V gene lookup returns CDR1 SGHRS and CDR2 YFSETQ. CDR3 DNA: TGCGCCAGCAGCTTGGGACTAGCGGGAGGGCCCATGCGTGATGAGCAGTACTTC. Amino acids: CASSLGLAGGPMRDEQYF.

The chain employs TRBV11-2 and TRBJ2-7; 7 positions match TRBD2. The CDR3 extends over 14 amino acids. Germline-derived CDR1 and CDR2 are SGHAT and FQNNGV. Trimming cost V 5 bases and J 1 base; bases outside gene matches: 5. CDR3 coding DNA: TGTGCCAGCAGCCCAGCGGGGCGATCCTACGAGCAGTACTTC. Translation: CASSPAGRSYEQYF.